These 4 T cell receptor beta chains came from one sample sequenced in a study of T cells after yellow fever vaccination. TCRdb independently ran MiXCR on the 5' RACE reads; one entry per CDR3 protein. Of about 240,000 distinct CDR3 sequences listed, about 7% are singletons. The material was CD4+ T cells sorted from PBMCs, obtained 15 days after the yellow fever booster vaccination. The receptors were gathered from a man in his thirties or forties who received the YFV17D yellow fever vaccine.

About this clonotype itself: A read error is possible here, since a much larger clone lies one base away. The chain combines TRBV12-3 or TRBV12-4 with TRBJ2-4; D not certain. Trimming took off 3 bases at V and 5 bases at J, with 17 bases between the two ends. This CDR3 region has 16 residues. The CDR3 coding sequence is TGTGCCAGCAGTTTCCGGGCTCTGGGCCCCCAAAACATTCAGTACTTC. Encoded protein: CASSFRALGPQNIQYF.

This clonotype was detected many times. The genes are TRBV5-1 and TRBJ2-5; possibly TRBD2 for D (5 bases). The germline gives CDR1 SGHRS, CDR2 YFSETQ. The CDR3 length is 12 residues. Between the trimmed V and J ends, which lost 3 bases and 2 bases, there was a span of 5 bases. The CDR3 DNA reads TGCGCCAGCAGCTCGGGACAAGAGACCCAGTACTTC. Protein sequence: CASSSGQETQYF.

In its sample, this clonotype was seen a few times. The chain links TRBV7-2 to TRBJ2-7; 7 nucleotides agree with TRBD1. CDR3 length: 15 amino acids. Germline loops: CDR1 SGHTA, CDR2 FQGNSA. Unmatched junction bases numbered 7, after V lost 5 bases and J lost 0 bases. CDR3 in DNA: TGTGCCAGCAGCCCCAGGGGGTCCCCCTCCTACGAGCAGTACTTC. Translating it yields CASSPRGSPSYEQYF.

This clonotype has more than one count but fewer than ten. The chain combines TRBV18 with TRBJ2-4; D could derive from TRBD1 or TRBD2 (5 bases each). With 3 bases removed from V and 6 bases from J, the gap between germline ends came to 15 bases. Germline V gives CDR1 KGHSH, CDR2 LQKENI. The CDR3 loop spans 15 amino acids. The CDR3 spells CASSPDPSGANIQYF. For the CDR3, the DNA is TGTGCCAGCTCACCGGACCCCTCCGGGGCAAACATTCAGTACTTC. Full variable domain (rest looked up from reference TRBV18 and TRBJ2-4): NAGVMQNPRHLVRRRGQEARLRCSPMKGHSHVYWYRQLPEEGLKFMVYLQKENIIDESGMPKERFSAEFPKEGPSILRIQQVVRGDSAAYFCASSPDPSGANIQYFGAGTRLSVL.